A single sample is the source of the 11 T cell receptor beta chains below, sequenced in a study of T cells in Graves' hyperthyroidism and ophthalmopathy. The source material, RNA transcripts, was used to amplify TCR beta CDR3 regions. HTBI primers drove first-round RT-PCR of the TCR CDR3. TCRdb analysed the multiplex PCR reads with MiXCR anew, one entry per CDR3 protein. This sample carries approximately 500,000 distinct CDR3 sequences, approximately 44% of them seen once, and the ten largest clones take about 8%. The sample taken for sequencing was peripheral blood or thyroid tissue (not recorded which). The receptor source for this set is a woman under 30 with Graves' hyperthyroidism.

Concerning this clonotype itself: A much larger clone lies one base from this, so it may be a read error. The chain recombines TRBV29-1 with TRBJ1-2; possible D gene TRBD1, 5 bases. Per germline, CDR1 SQVTM and CDR2 ANQGSEA. This CDR3 has 13 amino acids. V was shortened by 3 bases and J by 3 bases, with 11 bases between the two germline ends. The CDR3 DNA is TGCAGCGTTGATCCCGGGGCGGACTATGGCTACACCTTC. Amino acid sequence: CSVDPGADYGYTF.

The chain carries TRBV20-1 and TRBJ1-2; D is uncertain. Trimming removed 2 bases at V and 2 bases at J, with 12 bases between. This CDR3 has 14 amino acids. Germline values: CDR1 DFQATT, CDR2 SNEGSKA (reference sequence). This chain's CDR3 is CSARKLAGNYGYTF. The CDR3 DNA follows: TGCAGTGCTAGAAAACTAGCGGGGAACTATGGCTACACCTTC.

The chain employs TRBV20-1 and TRBJ2-5; the match to TRBD2 covers 10 bases. This CDR3 region has 13 residues. Germline trimming cut 6 bases from V and 3 bases from J; bases unmatched to any gene: 4. CDR1 and CDR2 (germline): DFQATT, SNEGSKA (reference sequence). The CDR3 nucleotides read TGCAGTGCGGGCGGACTAGCGGAAGAGACCCAGTACTTC. Translated, it gives CSAGGLAEETQYF.

The rearrangement joins TRBV24-1 to TRBJ2-3, with D perhaps being TRBD1 or TRBD2 (5 bases each). The CDR3 totals 17 residues. V lost 4 bases, J lost 1 base, and 17 bases lay in between. Germline assignment: CDR1 KGHDR and CDR2 SFDVKD. The DNA of the CDR3 is TGTGCCACCAGTGACGCACAAGGGGACGTCGGCACAGATACGCAGTATTTT. Amino acid sequence: CATSDAQGDVGTDTQYF.

The chain combines TRBV6-5 with TRBJ1-4, with 7 bases lining up with TRBD1. The trim removed 2 bases at V and 7 bases at J, leaving 4 bases unmatched. Germline V lookup: CDR1 MNHEY, CDR2 SVGAGI. This CDR3 has 14 amino acids. The CDR3 region is CASSYGTEGEKLFF. CDR3 sequence (DNA): TGTGCCAGCAGTTACGGGACAGAAGGTGAAAAACTGTTTTTT.

This clonotype showed up many times. Mismatch with germline at one junction end may stem from a read error. V gene TRBV5-1 combines with J gene TRBJ2-7; D possibly corresponds to TRBD2 (6 bases). CDR1 is SGHRS and CDR2 is YFSETQ in the germline V gene. The CDR3 extends over 13 amino acids. The CDR3 bases are TGTGCCAGCAGTAGGGACTCTACCTACGAGCAGTACTTC. Its protein product is CASSRDSTYEQYF.

This clonotype was found many times. The chain has TRBV29-1 and TRBJ1-1; D is undetermined. The germline V gene has CDR1 SQVTM and CDR2 ANQGSEA. The CDR3 is 13 residues long. Deletions cut 2 bases from V and 1 base from J, with 8 bases between. The CDR3, as DNA: TGCAGCGTTGAATTGCGACCGAACACTGAAGCTTTCTTT. This codes for CSVELRPNTEAFF.

The rearrangement uses TRBV6-5 and TRBJ1-4; D ambiguous. Deletions cut 2 bases from V and 8 bases from J, with 12 bases between. The CDR3 runs to 14 residues. CDR1 is MNHEY and CDR2 is SVGAGI in the germline V gene. The DNA of the CDR3 is TGTGCCAGCAGTTACGGGCCCACCGGGGAAAAACTGTTTTTT. It is translated as CASSYGPTGEKLFF.

V gene TRBV7-9 combines with J gene TRBJ2-5; D is possibly TRBD1 or TRBD2 (5 bases each). V lost 1 base and J 5 bases, leaving 20 bases between the germline ends. The CDR3 sequence is 17 residues long. Germline V gene data show CDR1 as SEHNR and CDR2 as FQNEAQ (reference sequence). For the CDR3, the DNA is TGTGCCAGCAGCTTAGATTATGGGACCTACATCGCGGAGACCCAGTACTTC. Amino acid sequence: CASSLDYGTYIAETQYF.

This clonotype was recorded at least ten times. The genes are TRBV20-1 and TRBJ2-7, with TRBD2 identical over 9 bases. The CDR3 is 16 amino acids. The germline V gene encodes CDR1 DFQATT and CDR2 SNEGSKA (reference sequence). The V and J ends lost 3 bases and 5 bases, in that order; junction bases with no gene match: 14. The CDR3 DNA follows: TGCAGTGCTAGGGATGAATGGCGGGAGGGGTTCAACGAGCAGTACTTC. It translates to CSARDEWREGFNEQYF.

Turning to this clonotype: One junction end does not reproduce the germline sequence, and a read error may be involved. The rearrangement links TRBV29-1 to TRBJ1-1; D call uncertain. The CDR3 runs to 9 residues. CDR1 is SQVTM and CDR2 is ANQGSEA in the germline V gene. In DNA, the CDR3 is TGCAGCGTTGAAAAGTCGGTGTTATTT. It codes for CSVEKSVLF.